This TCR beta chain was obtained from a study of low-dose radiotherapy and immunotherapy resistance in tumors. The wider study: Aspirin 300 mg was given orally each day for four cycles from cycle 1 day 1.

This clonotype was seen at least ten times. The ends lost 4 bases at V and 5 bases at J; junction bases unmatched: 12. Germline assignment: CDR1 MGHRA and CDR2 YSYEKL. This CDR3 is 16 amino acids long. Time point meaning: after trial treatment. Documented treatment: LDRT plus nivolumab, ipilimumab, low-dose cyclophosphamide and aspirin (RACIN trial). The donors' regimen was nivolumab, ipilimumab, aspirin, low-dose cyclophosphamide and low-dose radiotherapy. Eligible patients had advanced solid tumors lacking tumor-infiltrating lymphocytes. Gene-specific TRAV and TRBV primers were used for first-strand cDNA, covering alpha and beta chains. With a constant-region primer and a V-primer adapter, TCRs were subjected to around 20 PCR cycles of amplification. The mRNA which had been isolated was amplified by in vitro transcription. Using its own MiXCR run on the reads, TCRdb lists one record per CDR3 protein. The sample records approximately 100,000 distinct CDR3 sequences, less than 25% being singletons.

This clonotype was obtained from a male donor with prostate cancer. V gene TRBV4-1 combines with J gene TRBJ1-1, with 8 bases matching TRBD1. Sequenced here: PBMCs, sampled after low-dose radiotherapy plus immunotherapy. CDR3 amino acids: CASSPTGVKQGTEAFF. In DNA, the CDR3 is TGCGCCAGCAGCCCGACAGGGGTCAAACAAGGTACTGAAGCTTTCTTT.